This entry lists 32 T cell receptor beta chains sequenced from one sample in a study of OX40 agonist ivuxolimab in advanced cancers. Assay used: immunoSEQ multiplex PCR; TCRdb lists only in-frame clones, some missing. The data contain about 11,000 clones, 65% to 85% of them singletons. The sequences come from CD4+ or CD8+ T cells sorted from blood, collected in a trial of the OX40 agonist ivuxolimab. The receptor set was obtained from an adult with an advanced solid tumor such as melanoma, head and neck, liver or kidney cancer.

This clone occurred once. The CDR3 DNA sequence: TGTGCCAGCAGCGCGAACACTGAAGCTTTCTTT. Its translation is CASSANTEAFF. V is TRBV7-9 and J is TRBJ1-1; D is undetermined. CDR3 length equals 11 residues. CDR1 and CDR2 (germline): SEHNR, FQNEAQ (reference sequence). V lost 5 bases, J lost 1 base, and 2 bases lay in between.

The chain uses TRBV7-2 and TRBJ2-1, with 8 bases that match TRBD1. This CDR3 is 15 amino acids long. With 4 bases clipped from V and 9 bases from J, the junction kept 11 bases outside the gene matches. CDR1 and CDR2 from the germline V gene are SGHTA and FQGNSA. The CDR3 DNA follows: TGTGCCAGCAGCTCGTGGGACAGGACAGGTGGTGAGCAGTTCTTC. Residues: CASSSWDRTGGEQFF.

The V and J genes are TRBV7-9 and TRBJ2-1; weak D call: TRBD2 (6 bases). V lost 3 bases to trimming and J lost 0 bases, with 15 bases between them. The CDR3 is 17 amino acids. CDR1 and CDR2 (germline): SEHNR, FQNEAQ (reference sequence). CDR3 sequence (DNA): TGTGCCAGCAGCTTTCCCCTAGGCGGGAACTCCTACAATGAGCAGTTCTTC. Amino acid sequence: CASSFPLGGNSYNEQFF.

The chain links TRBV4-1 to TRBJ2-1, with a weak D call TRBD2 (7 bases). The CDR3 is 15 residues long. In germline, CDR1 is MGHRA, CDR2 YSYEKL. V lost 1 base, J lost 8 bases, and 15 bases lay in between. The CDR3 DNA is TGCGCCAGCAGCCAAGCCGGGGGGCGGGTTCATGAGCAGTTCTTC. Encoded protein: CASSQAGGRVHEQFF.

This clone has only a few counts. The chain recombines TRBV7-2 with TRBJ2-3; 7 positions match TRBD1. With V trimmed by 0 bases and J by 4 bases, 10 bases remained unmatched. This CDR3 is built from 17 residues. Germline V gene lookup returns CDR1 SGHTA and CDR2 FQGNSA. The CDR3 is CASSLAPPGRGSDTQYF. The CDR3 bases are TGTGCCAGCAGCTTAGCCCCCCCGGGCAGGGGGTCAGATACGCAGTATTTT.

The chain links TRBV7-8 to TRBJ2-5, with D unresolved. CDR3 size: 13 residues. The V gene's germline CDR1 is SGHVS and CDR2 FQNEAQ. V was trimmed by 5 bases and J by 4 bases, leaving 11 bases between them. The CDR3 sequence: CASSAHLGETQYF. CDR3 nucleotide sequence: TGTGCCAGCAGCGCGCACCTGGGAGAGACCCAGTACTTC.

This rearrangement joins TRBV6-1 to TRBJ2-7; D is uncertain. Germline loops: CDR1 MNHNS, CDR2 SASEGT. This CDR3 comprises 15 residues. The V end lost 4 bases, the J end lost 5 bases, and 18 bases lay between the germline ends. CDR3 loop: CASSVPTYDTDEQYF. In nucleotides, the CDR3 is TGTGCCAGCAGTGTCCCCACTTATGACACGGACGAGCAGTACTTC.

The rearrangement joins TRBV7-8 to TRBJ2-1; 8 bases are a match to TRBD2. V dropped 1 base and J dropped 7; count of bases not matched to a gene: 21. This CDR3 contains 20 residues. The germline CDR1 and CDR2 sequences are SGHVS and FQNEAQ. This CDR3 reads CASSLVISIRGRSPLNEQFF. CDR3 in DNA: TGTGCCAGCAGCTTAGTTATAAGTATTCGCGGGAGGTCCCCCCTGAATGAGCAGTTCTTC.

The chain combines TRBV13 with TRBJ2-2, with D hard to call. CDR3 size: 16 residues. Germline V gene lookup returns CDR1 PRHDT and CDR2 FYEKMQ (reference sequence). The ends were cut back, 2 bases at V and 3 bases at J, with 13 bases in the middle. In nucleotides, the CDR3 is TGTGCCAGCAGCTTAAGAAGCCACTTGGACACCGGGGAGCTGTTTTTT. Protein sequence: CASSLRSHLDTGELFF. The entire variable domain, with the rest obtained from reference TRBV13 and TRBJ2-2, is as follows: AAGVIQSPRHLIKEKRETATLKCYPIPRHDTVYWYQQGPGQDPQFLISFYEKMQSDKGSIPDRFSAQQFSDYHSELNMSSLELGDSALYFCASSLRSHLDTGELFFGEGSRLTVL.

This chain uses TRBV7-9 with TRBJ2-1, with 11 bases lining up with TRBD2. This CDR3 region has 18 residues. Germline values: CDR1 SEHNR, CDR2 FQNEAQ (reference sequence). Germline trimming cut 5 bases from V and 4 bases from J; bases unmatched to any gene: 13. The CDR3 loop reads CASSSSVVAGGPYNEQFF. The CDR3 region has the DNA TGTGCCAGCAGCAGCTCGGTGGTAGCGGGAGGGCCGTACAATGAGCAGTTCTTC.

This chain links TRBV6-5 with TRBJ1-4, with D unclear. This CDR3 contains 14 residues. Trimming cost V 6 bases and J 8 bases, with 16 bases left between them. Germline CDR1 MNHEY, CDR2 SVGAGI. Written as DNA, the CDR3 is TGTGCCAGCAGACCGAAGGGAAACCGGGAAAAACTGTTTTTT. It codes for CASRPKGNREKLFF.

With regard to this clone: The same CDR3 can be traced to other DNA sequences in this sample. This sequence joins TRBV9 and TRBJ1-4; 7 bases fit TRBD1. V trimming: 3 bases; J trimming: 4 bases; junction bases outside the gene matches: 6. CDR1 and CDR2 from the germline V gene are SGDLS and YYNGEE. The CDR3 contains 15 residues. The chain's CDR3 is CASSEWGQLNEKLFF. CDR3 DNA: TGTGCCAGCAGCGAGTGGGGACAGCTTAATGAAAAACTGTTTTTT.

This clone is medium-sized by share. The chain has TRBV4-1 and TRBJ2-5; 7 bases line up with TRBD2. CDR1 is MGHRA and CDR2 is YSYEKL in the germline V gene. The V segment lost 0 bases and the J segment 4 bases; nucleotides outside the gene matches: 14. There are 18 residues in the CDR3. CDR3 sequence (DNA): TGCGCCAGCAGCCAAGAGGCCCCAACGGGAGGAGGCCTAGAGACCCAGTACTTC. This codes for CASSQEAPTGGGLETQYF.

The chain recombines TRBV18 with TRBJ1-2, with 7 bases fitting TRBD1. This CDR3 spans 14 amino acids. Germline lookup yields CDR1 KGHSH and CDR2 LQKENI. The trim removed 0 bases at V and 3 bases at J, leaving 1 base unmatched. Written as DNA, the CDR3 is TGTGCCAGCTCACCACCGACAGGGTACTATGGCTACACCTTC. Translated, it gives CASSPPTGYYGYTF.

The chain links TRBV6-5 to TRBJ2-7; D perhaps matches TRBD2 (5 bases). The germline V gene encodes CDR1 MNHEY and CDR2 SVGAGI. Trimming removed 3 bases from V and 3 bases from J, with 12 bases in between. The CDR3 runs 14 residues. CDR3 DNA sequence: TGTGCCAGCAGTTATGGTGGGAGCTACTACGAGCAGTACTTC. This sequence encodes CASSYGGSYYEQYF.

This chain joins TRBV28 and TRBJ1-2, with unresolved D. CDR1 and CDR2 (germline): MDHEN, SYDVKM. CDR3 length equals 15 residues. Trimming pared 2 bases from V and 2 bases from J, leaving 12 bases between. CDR3 in amino acids: CASSLELYGNYGYTF. CDR3 sequence (DNA): TGTGCCAGCAGTTTAGAGCTGTACGGGAACTATGGCTACACCTTC.

The chain carries TRBV7-3 and TRBJ2-2, with D possibly being TRBD1 (6 bases). Germline loops: CDR1 SGHTA, CDR2 FQGTGA. This CDR3 has 13 amino acids. V dropped 6 bases and J dropped 4 bases, with 9 bases sitting between them. CDR3 amino acids: CASSSGVTGELFF. The DNA for the CDR3 is TGTGCCAGCAGTTCAGGGGTCACCGGGGAGCTGTTTTTT.

V gene TRBV4-2 combines with J gene TRBJ2-7; D not resolved. V lost 5 bases, J lost 4 bases, and 9 bases lay in between. The germline gives CDR1 LGHNA, CDR2 YNFKEQ. The CDR3 loop spans 12 amino acids. The CDR3 region is CASSGTVYEQYF. Here the CDR3 DNA reads TGTGCCAGCAGCGGTACCGTGTACGAGCAGTACTTC.

The chain is built from TRBV19 and TRBJ2-7; tentative D call: TRBD1 (6 bases). Trimming cost V 1 base and J 2 bases, with 9 bases left between them. The CDR3 is 14 residues long. CDR1 is LNHDA, CDR2 SQIVND, per germline (reference sequence). The CDR3 sequence: CASSIGSGAYEQYF. CDR3 sequence (DNA): TGTGCCAGTAGTATAGGCTCAGGGGCCTACGAGCAGTACTTC.

The chain joins TRBV4-2 to TRBJ2-6; no clear D. CDR3 length: 13 amino acids. CDR1 is LGHNA and CDR2 is YNFKEQ in the germline V gene. The V end lost 6 bases, the J end lost 0 bases, and 3 bases lay between the germline ends. CDR3: CASRSSGANVLTF. CDR3 bases: TGTGCCAGCAGGTCCTCTGGGGCCAACGTCCTGACTTTC.

This clone was recorded once. CDR3 amino acids: CASSQDRSGGYEQYF. The DNA for the CDR3 is TGCGCCAGCAGCCAAGATCGGTCGGGGGGCTACGAGCAGTACTTC. V usage is TRBV4-1 and J usage is TRBJ2-7; 7 bases match TRBD2. This CDR3 has 15 residues. V was pared by 0 bases and J by 3 bases, with 5 bases of the junction left unmatched. Per germline, CDR1 MGHRA and CDR2 YSYEKL.

This clone was seen more than once but under ten times. This chain connects TRBV11-1 to TRBJ2-1; the D gene could be TRBD1 or TRBD2 (5 bases each). With 1 base removed from V and 3 bases from J, the gap between germline ends came to 13 bases. Germline V lookup: CDR1 SGHAT, CDR2 FQDESV (reference sequence). This CDR3 spans 16 amino acids. In DNA, the CDR3 is TGTGCCAGCAGCTTAGTGTGGGACCAATTCTACAATGAGCAGTTCTTC. Translation gives CASSLVWDQFYNEQFF.

V gene TRBV7-9 combines with J gene TRBJ2-3; possibly TRBD2 for D (5 bases). This CDR3 is built from 14 residues. V was trimmed by 2 bases and J by 5 bases, leaving 11 bases between them. Germline V gene lookup returns CDR1 SEHNR and CDR2 FQNEAQ (reference sequence). The CDR3 here is CASSLTEEEDTQYF. For the CDR3, the DNA is TGTGCCAGCAGCTTAACGGAGGAGGAAGATACGCAGTATTTT.

The genes are TRBV29-1 and TRBJ2-3; the D gene could be TRBD1 or TRBD2 (5 bases each). This CDR3 contains 14 residues. The germline V gene has CDR1 SQVTM and CDR2 ANQGSEA. Trimming left V 8 bases short and J 2 bases short, with 17 bases between. CDR3 region: CSFRDGRFTDTQYF. CDR3 bases: TGCAGCTTCCGGGACGGCCGATTCACAGATACGCAGTATTTT.

The V and J genes are TRBV7-2 and TRBJ1-1, with D unresolved. The CDR3 consists of 16 residues. Germline CDR1 is SGHTA and CDR2 is FQGNSA. The germline V and J ends were trimmed by 5 bases and 1 base, with 17 bases remaining between them. The CDR3 DNA is TGTGCCAGCAGCCCCTGGGGAGGAGGCCCGAACACTGAAGCTTTCTTT. Protein: CASSPWGGGPNTEAFF.

The rearrangement uses TRBV14 and TRBJ2-1; 9 positions agree with TRBD2. Germline V CDR1 and CDR2: SGHDN, FVKESK. The CDR3 has 17 amino acids. Trimming removed 4 bases from V and 0 bases from J; junction bases left unmatched: 7. The CDR3 coding sequence is TGTGCCAGCAGCCTAGCGGGAGTTATGGGCTCCTACAATGAGCAGTTCTTC. Translation gives CASSLAGVMGSYNEQFF.

The rearrangement links TRBV14 to TRBJ2-2; 9 bases are shared with TRBD2. With V trimmed by 2 bases and J by 3 bases, 28 bases remained unmatched. Germline loops: CDR1 SGHDN, CDR2 FVKESK. This CDR3 has 24 residues. The CDR3 spells CASSQLVDPFRGSGRGLDTGELFF. In DNA form, the CDR3 reads TGTGCCAGCAGCCAACTCGTTGACCCTTTCCGGGGTAGCGGGAGAGGGTTGGACACCGGGGAGCTGTTTTTT. Drawing the rest from reference TRBV14 and TRBJ2-2, the complete variable domain is EAGVTQFPSHSVIEKGQTVTLRCDPISGHDNLYWYRRVMGKEIKFLLHFVKESKQDESGMPNNRFLAERTGGTYSTLKVQPAELEDSGVYFCASSQLVDPFRGSGRGLDTGELFFGEGSRLTVL.

The V call is TRBV27, the J call TRBJ2-2; D is unresolved. V dropped 4 bases and J dropped 3 bases, with 6 bases sitting between them. Germline V CDR1 and CDR2: MNHEY, SMNVEV (reference sequence). The CDR3 totals 13 residues. As DNA, the CDR3 is TGTGCCAGCAGTTGGACCCACACCGGGGAGCTGTTTTTT. Amino acids: CASSWTHTGELFF.

This clone was seen a single time. This sequence joins TRBV7-6 and TRBJ1-4; 9 bases fit TRBD1. Germline V CDR1 and CDR2: SGHVS, FNYEAQ. CDR3 length: 15 residues. V was clipped by 5 bases and J by 8 bases; unmatched bases: 9. Here the CDR3 DNA reads TGTGCCAGCAGCCCGGGGACAGGGTGGGAAGAAAAACTGTTTTTT. It yields the protein CASSPGTGWEEKLFF.

The chain uses TRBV10-3 and TRBJ2-1; D gene uncertain. This CDR3 spans 16 amino acids. V dropped 0 bases and J dropped 0 bases, with 9 bases sitting between them. Germline values: CDR1 ENHRY, CDR2 SYGVKD. In DNA, the CDR3 is TGTGCCATCAGTGAGTCCCAATTAAGCTCCTACAATGAGCAGTTCTTC. This sequence encodes CAISESQLSSYNEQFF.

J is TRBJ2-7 and V is TRBV2; unclear D gene. The CDR3 has 11 amino acids. Germline-derived CDR1 and CDR2 are SNHLY and FYNNEI. V lost 6 bases to trimming and J lost 3 bases, with 6 bases between them. Here the CDR3 reads CASRRSYEQYF. The CDR3 DNA reads TGTGCCAGCAGAAGGAGCTACGAGCAGTACTTC.

The chain has TRBV11-3 and TRBJ2-1, with D hard to call. This CDR3 has 13 amino acids. V lost 1 base, J lost 6 bases, and 7 bases lay in between. Per the germline V gene, CDR1 is SGHNT and CDR2 is YENEEA. The CDR3 DNA reads TGTGCCAGCAGCTTAGCCCCGCCCAATGAGCAGTTCTTC. Protein: CASSLAPPNEQFF.